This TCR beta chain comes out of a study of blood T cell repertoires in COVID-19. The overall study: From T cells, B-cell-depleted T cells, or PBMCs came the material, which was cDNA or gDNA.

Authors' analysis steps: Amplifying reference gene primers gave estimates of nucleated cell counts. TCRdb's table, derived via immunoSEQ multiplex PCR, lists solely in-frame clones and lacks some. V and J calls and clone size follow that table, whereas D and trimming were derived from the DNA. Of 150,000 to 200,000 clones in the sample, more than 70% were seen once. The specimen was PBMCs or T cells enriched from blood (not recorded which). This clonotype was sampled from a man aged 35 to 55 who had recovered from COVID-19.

The CDR3 sequence: CASRVAEQYF. The CDR3 DNA reads TGTGCCAGCAGAGTGGCCGAGCAGTACTTC. The chain recombines TRBV2 with TRBJ2-7; D is unresolved. The germline V and J ends were trimmed by 6 bases and 6 bases, with 6 bases remaining between them. Germline-derived CDR1 and CDR2 are SNHLY and FYNNEI. This CDR3 contains 10 residues.